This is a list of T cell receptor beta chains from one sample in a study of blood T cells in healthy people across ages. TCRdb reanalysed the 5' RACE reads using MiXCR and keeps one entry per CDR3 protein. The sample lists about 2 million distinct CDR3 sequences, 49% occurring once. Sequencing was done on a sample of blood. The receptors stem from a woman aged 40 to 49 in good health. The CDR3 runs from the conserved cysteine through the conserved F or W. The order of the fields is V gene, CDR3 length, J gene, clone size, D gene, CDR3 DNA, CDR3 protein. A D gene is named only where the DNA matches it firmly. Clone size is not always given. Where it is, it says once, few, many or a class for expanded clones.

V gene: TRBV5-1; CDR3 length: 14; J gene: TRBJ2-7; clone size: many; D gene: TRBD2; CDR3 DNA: TGCGCCAGCAGCCTAGCGGGGCGAACCTACGAGCAGTACTTC; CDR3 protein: CASSLAGRTYEQYF
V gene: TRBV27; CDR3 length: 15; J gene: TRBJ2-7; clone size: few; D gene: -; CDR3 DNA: TGTGCCAGCAGTTTAGGGGACTCACCGGTGGGCGAGCAGTACTTC; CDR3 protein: CASSLGDSPVGEQYF
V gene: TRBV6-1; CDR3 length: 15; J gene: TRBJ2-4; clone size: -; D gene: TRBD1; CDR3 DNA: TGTGCCAGCAGTGAAGTGGACAGGGGGCGCGGAGAGCAGTACTTC; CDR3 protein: CASSEVDRGRGEQYF
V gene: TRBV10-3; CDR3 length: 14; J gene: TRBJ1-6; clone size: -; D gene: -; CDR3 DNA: TGTGCCATAAGAGGAGGGACGGGGAATTCACCCCTCCACTTT; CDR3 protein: CAIRGGTGNSPLHF
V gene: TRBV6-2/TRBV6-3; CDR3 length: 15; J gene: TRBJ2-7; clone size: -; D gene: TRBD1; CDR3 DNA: TGTGCCAGCAGTAAGGGGACAGGGGGCCCTTACGAGCAGTACTTC; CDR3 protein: CASSKGTGGPYEQYF
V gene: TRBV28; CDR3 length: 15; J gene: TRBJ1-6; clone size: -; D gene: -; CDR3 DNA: TGTGCCAGCAGTTTGAGAGGAGGAGGGGTTTCACCCCTCCACTTT; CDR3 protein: CASSLRGGGVSPLHF
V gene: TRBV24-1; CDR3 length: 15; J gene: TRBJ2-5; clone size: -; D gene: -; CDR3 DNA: TGTGCCACCAGTGATCCCGCAGGGGACGCAGAGACCCAGTACTTC; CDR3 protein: CATSDPAGDAETQYF
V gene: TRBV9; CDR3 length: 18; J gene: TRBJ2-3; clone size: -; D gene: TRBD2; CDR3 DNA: TGTGCCAGCAGCGTAGACCCCGGGACTAGCTGGTACACAGATACGCAGTATTTT; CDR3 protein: CASSVDPGTSWYTDTQYF
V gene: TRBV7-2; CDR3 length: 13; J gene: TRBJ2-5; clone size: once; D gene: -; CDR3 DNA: TGTGCCAGCAGCTCGATGCCCCAAGAGACCCAGTACTTC; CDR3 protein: CASSSMPQETQYF
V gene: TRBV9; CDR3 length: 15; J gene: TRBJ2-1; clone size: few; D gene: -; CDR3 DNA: TGTGCCAGCAGCGTAGGGTCCGCTGGGGCCAATGAGCAGTTCTTC; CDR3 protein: CASSVGSAGANEQFF
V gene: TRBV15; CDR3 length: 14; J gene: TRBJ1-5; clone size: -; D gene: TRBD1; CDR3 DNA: TGTGCCACCAGCGGGACAGGGATGAATCAGCCCCAGCATTTT; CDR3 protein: CATSGTGMNQPQHF
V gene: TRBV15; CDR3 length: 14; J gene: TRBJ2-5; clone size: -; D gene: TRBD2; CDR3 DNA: TGTGCCACCGGGAGGGACTTGGGATTAGAGACCCAGTACTTC; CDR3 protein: CATGRDLGLETQYF
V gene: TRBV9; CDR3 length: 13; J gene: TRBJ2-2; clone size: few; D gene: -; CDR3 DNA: TGTGCCAGCAGCGTAGTGACAGGCGGGGAGCTGTTTTTT; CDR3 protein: CASSVVTGGELFF
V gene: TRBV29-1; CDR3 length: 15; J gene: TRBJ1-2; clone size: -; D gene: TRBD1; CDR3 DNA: TGCAGCGTTGAAGATCGGGACAGGGGCCTCGGAGGCTACACCTTC; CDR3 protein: CSVEDRDRGLGGYTF
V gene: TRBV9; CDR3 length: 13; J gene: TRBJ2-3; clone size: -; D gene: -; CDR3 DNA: TGTGCCAGCAGCGTCTCTGCCTGGGATACGCAGTATTTT; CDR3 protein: CASSVSAWDTQYF
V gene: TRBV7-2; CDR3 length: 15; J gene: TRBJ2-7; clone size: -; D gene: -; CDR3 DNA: TGTGCCAGCAGCTTAGAGGAGGGCGGGTCCTACGAGCAGTACTTC; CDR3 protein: CASSLEEGGSYEQYF
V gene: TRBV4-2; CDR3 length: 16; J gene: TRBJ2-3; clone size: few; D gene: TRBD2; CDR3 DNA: TGTGCCAGCAGCCGAGGACTAGCGGGGGCCACAGATACGCAGTATTTT; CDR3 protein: CASSRGLAGATDTQYF
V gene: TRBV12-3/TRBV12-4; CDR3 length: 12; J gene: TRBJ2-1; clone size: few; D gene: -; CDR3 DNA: TGTGCCAGCACCCTCTCAGGCGATGAGCAGTTCTTC; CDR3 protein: CASTLSGDEQFF
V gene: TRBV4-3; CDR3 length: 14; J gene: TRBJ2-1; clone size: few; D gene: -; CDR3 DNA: TGCGCCAGCAGCCAAGATGGATGGGTTAATGAGCAGTTCTTC; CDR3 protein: CASSQDGWVNEQFF
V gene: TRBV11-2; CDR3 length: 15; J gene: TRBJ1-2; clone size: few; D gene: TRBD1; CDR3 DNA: TGTGCCAGCAGCTCCTGGGACAGGAGAGGCTATGGCTACACCTTC; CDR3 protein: CASSSWDRRGYGYTF
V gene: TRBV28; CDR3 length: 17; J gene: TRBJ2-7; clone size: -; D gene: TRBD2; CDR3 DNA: TGTGCCAGCAGTTTGCAGGGCGCGCGGGGGAACTCCTACGAGCAGTACTTC; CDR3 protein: CASSLQGARGNSYEQYF
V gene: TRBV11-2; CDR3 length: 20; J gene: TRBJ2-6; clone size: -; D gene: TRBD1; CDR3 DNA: TGTGCCAGCAGATCCCCCCACCCTTGGGACAGGGGGCGAGGGGCCAACGTCCTGACTTTC; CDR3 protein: CASRSPHPWDRGRGANVLTF
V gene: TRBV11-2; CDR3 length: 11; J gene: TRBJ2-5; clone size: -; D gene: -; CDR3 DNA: TGTGCCAGCAGGGCCAGCCTATCTCAGTACTTC; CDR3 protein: CASRASLSQYF
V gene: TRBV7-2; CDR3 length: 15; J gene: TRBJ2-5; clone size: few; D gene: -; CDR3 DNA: TGTGCCAGCAGCTTAGCGGAGGGGGCGCGTGAGACCCAGTACTTC; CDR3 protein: CASSLAEGARETQYF
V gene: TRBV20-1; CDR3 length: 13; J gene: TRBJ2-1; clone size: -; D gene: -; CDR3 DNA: TGCAGTGCTAGCGCAAGCGGTGACAATGAGCAGTTCTTC; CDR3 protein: CSASASGDNEQFF
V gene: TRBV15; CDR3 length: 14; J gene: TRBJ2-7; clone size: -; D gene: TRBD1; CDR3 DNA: TGTGCCACCAGCATAAGACAGGGAGTGGGCGAGCAGTACTTC; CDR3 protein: CATSIRQGVGEQYF
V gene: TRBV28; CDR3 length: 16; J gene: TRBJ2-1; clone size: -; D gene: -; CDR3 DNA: TGTGCCAGCATTGGCGCGTTTCGGGCTGCGTACAATGAGCAGTTCTTC; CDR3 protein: CASIGAFRAAYNEQFF
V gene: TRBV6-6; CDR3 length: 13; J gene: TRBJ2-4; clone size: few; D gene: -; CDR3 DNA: TGTGCCAGCACCCTTGGTGGGGGCAACATTCAGTACTTC; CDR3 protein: CASTLGGGNIQYF
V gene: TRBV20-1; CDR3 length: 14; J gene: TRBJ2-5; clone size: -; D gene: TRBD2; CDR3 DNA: TGCAGTGCTAGATTGCGGGGGGGCCTGGAGACCCAGTACTTC; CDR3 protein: CSARLRGGLETQYF
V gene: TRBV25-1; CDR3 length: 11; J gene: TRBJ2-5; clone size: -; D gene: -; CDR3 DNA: TGTGCCAGCAGGGTAAGAGGACCCCAGTACTTC; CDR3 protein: CASRVRGPQYF
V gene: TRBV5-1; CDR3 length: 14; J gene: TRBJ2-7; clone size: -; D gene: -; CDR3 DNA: TGCGCCAGCAGCTTGGAACAGGGACCCACCGAGCAGTACTTC; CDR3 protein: CASSLEQGPTEQYF
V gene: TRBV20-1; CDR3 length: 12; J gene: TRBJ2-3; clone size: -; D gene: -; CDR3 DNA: TGCAGTGCTAGAGATCTCTTAGATACGCAGTATTTT; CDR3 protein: CSARDLLDTQYF
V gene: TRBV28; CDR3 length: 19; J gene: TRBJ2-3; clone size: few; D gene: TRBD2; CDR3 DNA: TGTGCCAGCAGTTCCTCCCTTATTACCGGGACTAGTCTTACAGATACGCAGTATTTT; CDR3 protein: CASSSSLITGTSLTDTQYF
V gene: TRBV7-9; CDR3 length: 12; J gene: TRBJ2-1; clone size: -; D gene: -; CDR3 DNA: TGTGCCAGCAGCCCTATCCAGGTGGAGCAGTTCTTC; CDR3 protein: CASSPIQVEQFF
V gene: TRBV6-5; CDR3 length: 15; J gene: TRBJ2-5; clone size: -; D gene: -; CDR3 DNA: TGTGCCAGCAGTCCTTCCCTCGCCCAAGTAGAGACCCAGTACTTC; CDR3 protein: CASSPSLAQVETQYF
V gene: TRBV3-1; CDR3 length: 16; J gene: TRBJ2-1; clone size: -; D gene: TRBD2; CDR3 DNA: TGTGCCAGCAGCCAAGTGGTACTAGCGGGGCACAATGAGCAGTTCTTC; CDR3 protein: CASSQVVLAGHNEQFF
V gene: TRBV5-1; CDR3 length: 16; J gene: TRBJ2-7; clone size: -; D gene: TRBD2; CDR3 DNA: TGCGCCGCCGGAAAAGCCCGACTAGCGGATTACTACGAGCAGTACTTC; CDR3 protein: CAAGKARLADYYEQYF
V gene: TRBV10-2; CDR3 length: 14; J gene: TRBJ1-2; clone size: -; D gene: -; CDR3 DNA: TGCGCCACCTCAAATACCAGGGGAAGCTATGGCTACACCTTC; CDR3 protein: CATSNTRGSYGYTF
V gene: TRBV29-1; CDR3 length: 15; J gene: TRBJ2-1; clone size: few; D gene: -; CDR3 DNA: TGCAGCGCCCCGGGACTTGGGGGCTCCTACAATGAGCAGTTCTTC; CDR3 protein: CSAPGLGGSYNEQFF
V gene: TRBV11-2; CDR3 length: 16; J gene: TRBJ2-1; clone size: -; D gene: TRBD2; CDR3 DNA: TGTGCCAGCAGCTTTACTAGCGGATCACCGAATAATGAGCAGTTCTTC; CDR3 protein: CASSFTSGSPNNEQFF
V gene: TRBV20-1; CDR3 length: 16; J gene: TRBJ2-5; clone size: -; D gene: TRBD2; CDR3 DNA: TGCAGTGCTAGAGATACTCTGGGACTAGCGGGGGAATGGCAGTACTTC; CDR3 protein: CSARDTLGLAGEWQYF
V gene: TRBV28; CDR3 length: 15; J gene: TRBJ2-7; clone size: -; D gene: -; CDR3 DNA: TGTGCCAGCAGTTCCGTAGCTGTCAGCTCCTACGAGCAGTACTTC; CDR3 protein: CASSSVAVSSYEQYF
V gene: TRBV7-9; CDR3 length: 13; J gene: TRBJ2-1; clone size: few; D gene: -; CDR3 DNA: TGTGCCAGCAGCCGGACAGACGCCAATGAGCAGTTCTTC; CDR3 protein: CASSRTDANEQFF
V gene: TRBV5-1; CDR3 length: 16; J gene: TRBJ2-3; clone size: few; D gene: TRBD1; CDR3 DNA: TGCGCCAGCAGCTTCAACCGGGACAGGGCGGTTGATACGCAGTATTTT; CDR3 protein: CASSFNRDRAVDTQYF
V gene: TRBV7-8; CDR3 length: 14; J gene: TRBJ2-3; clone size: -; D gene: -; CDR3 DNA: TGTGCCAGCAGCATAGAGGGGTTGCGTGATACGCAGTATTTT; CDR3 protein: CASSIEGLRDTQYF
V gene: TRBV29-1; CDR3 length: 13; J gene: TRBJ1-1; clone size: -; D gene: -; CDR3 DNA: TGCAGCGTTGAAGATCCCCTTAAATCGGGGGCTTTCTTT; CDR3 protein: CSVEDPLKSGAFF
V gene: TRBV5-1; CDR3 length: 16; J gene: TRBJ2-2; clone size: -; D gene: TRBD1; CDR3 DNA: TGCGCCAGCACCCATCGGACAGGGGTGGACACCGGGGAGCTGTTTTTT; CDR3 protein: CASTHRTGVDTGELFF
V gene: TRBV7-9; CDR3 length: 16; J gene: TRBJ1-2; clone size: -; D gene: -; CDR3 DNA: TGTGCCAGCAGCTTAGGAGGGGGGGCCGAGGGATATGGCTACACCTTC; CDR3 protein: CASSLGGGAEGYGYTF
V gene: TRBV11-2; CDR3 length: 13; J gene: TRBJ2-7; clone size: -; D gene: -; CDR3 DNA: TGTGCCAGCAGCATCAATAGACACTACGAGCAGTACTTC; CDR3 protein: CASSINRHYEQYF